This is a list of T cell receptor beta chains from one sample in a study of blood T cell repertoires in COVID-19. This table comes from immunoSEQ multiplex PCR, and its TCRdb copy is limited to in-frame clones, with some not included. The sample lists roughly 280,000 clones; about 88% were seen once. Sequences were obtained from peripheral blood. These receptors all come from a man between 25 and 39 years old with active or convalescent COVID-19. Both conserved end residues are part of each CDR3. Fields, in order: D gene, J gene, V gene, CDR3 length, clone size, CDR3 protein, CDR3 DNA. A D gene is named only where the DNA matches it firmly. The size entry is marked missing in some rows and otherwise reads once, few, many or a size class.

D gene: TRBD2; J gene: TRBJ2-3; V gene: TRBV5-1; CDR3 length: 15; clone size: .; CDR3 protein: CASSWGTSSTDTQYF; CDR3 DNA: TGCGCCAGCAGCTGGGGGACTAGTAGCACAGATACGCAGTATTTT
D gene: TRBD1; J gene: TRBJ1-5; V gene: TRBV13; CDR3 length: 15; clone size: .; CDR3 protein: CASSPSQGADQPQHF; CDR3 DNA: TGTGCCAGCAGCCCCTCACAGGGGGCTGATCAGCCCCAGCATTTT
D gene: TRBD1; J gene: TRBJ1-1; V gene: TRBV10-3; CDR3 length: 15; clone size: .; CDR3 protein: CAISESGQPVDEAFF; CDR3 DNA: TGTGCCATCAGTGAGTCGGGACAGCCGGTTGATGAAGCTTTCTTT
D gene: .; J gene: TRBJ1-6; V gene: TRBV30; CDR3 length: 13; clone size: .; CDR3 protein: CAWKQGRNSPLHF; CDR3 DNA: TGTGCCTGGAAACAGGGTCGCAATTCACCCCTCCACTTT
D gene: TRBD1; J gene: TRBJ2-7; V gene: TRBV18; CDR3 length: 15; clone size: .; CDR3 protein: CASSPTGTGGNEQYF; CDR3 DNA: TGTGCCAGCTCACCAACCGGGACAGGGGGCAACGAGCAGTACTTC
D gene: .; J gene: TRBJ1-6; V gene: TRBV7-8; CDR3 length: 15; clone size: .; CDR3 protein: CASSLGRAADSPLHF; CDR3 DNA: TGTGCCAGCAGCTTAGGCAGGGCGGCGGATTCACCCCTCCACTTT
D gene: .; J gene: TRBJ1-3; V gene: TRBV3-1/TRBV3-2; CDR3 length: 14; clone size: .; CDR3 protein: CASSQGRSGNTIYF; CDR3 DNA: TGTGCCAGCAGCCAAGGGAGGTCTGGAAACACCATATATTTT
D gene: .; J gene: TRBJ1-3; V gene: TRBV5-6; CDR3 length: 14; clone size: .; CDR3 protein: CASSLGSSGNTIYF; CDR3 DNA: TGTGCCAGCAGCTTGGGCAGTTCTGGAAACACCATATATTTT
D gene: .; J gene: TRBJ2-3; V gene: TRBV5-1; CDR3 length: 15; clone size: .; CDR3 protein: CASRAGTYLGDTQYF; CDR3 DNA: TGCGCCAGCAGGGCCGGGACTTACCTCGGCGATACGCAGTATTTT
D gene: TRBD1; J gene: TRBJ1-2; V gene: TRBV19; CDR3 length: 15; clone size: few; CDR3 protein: CASSRNQGAGYGYTF; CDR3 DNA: TGTGCCAGTAGTAGAAACCAGGGGGCTGGCTATGGCTACACCTTC
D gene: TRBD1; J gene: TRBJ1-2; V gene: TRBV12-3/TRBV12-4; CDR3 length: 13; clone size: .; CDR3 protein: CASRQDRVEGYTF; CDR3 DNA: TGTGCCAGCAGACAAGACAGGGTGGAGGGCTACACCTTC
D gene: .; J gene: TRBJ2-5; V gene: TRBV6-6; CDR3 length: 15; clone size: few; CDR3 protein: CASSTRGGLRETQYF; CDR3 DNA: TGTGCCAGCAGCACTAGGGGGGGTTTACGAGAGACCCAGTACTTC
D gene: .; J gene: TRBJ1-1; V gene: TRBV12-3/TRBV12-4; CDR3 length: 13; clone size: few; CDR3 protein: CASRLLLNTEAFF; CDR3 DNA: TGTGCCAGCAGACTTTTACTAAACACTGAAGCTTTCTTT
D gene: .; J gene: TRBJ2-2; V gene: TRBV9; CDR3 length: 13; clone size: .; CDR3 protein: CASSGQVTGELFF; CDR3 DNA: TGTGCCAGCAGCGGACAGGTAACCGGGGAGCTGTTTTTT
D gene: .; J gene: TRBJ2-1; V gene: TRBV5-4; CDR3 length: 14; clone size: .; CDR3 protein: CASSFARSYNEQFF; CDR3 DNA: TGTGCCAGCAGCTTCGCCAGGTCCTACAATGAGCAGTTCTTC